The 21 T cell receptor beta chains below were found in one sample sequenced in a study of CD8 T cells in ankylosing spondylitis. Points from the study as a whole: It appeared that ankylosing spondylitis blood was characterized by a TCR beta motif of roughly 8 highly homologous variants.

TCRdb re-derived calls from the 5' RACE reads in MiXCR, one entry per CDR3 protein. This sample has around 140,000 distinct CDR3 sequences, with roughly 18% found just once. Their antigen targets remain unknown. Material: blood, either unsorted or a sorted T cell fraction (not recorded which). The origin of the receptors is a male donor with ankylosing spondylitis.

This clonotype appeared a few times. The chain uses TRBV7-9 and TRBJ2-7; 8 nucleotides align to TRBD2. Germline V gives CDR1 SEHNR, CDR2 FQNEAQ (reference sequence). J gave up 9 bases and V 5 bases, and 6 bases lay outside the gene matches. This CDR3 comprises 12 residues. The CDR3 reads CASSQSGSVQYF. The CDR3 DNA sequence: TGTGCCAGCAGCCAAAGCGGGAGTGTGCAGTACTTC.

The chain recombines TRBV28 with TRBJ2-7; the match to TRBD2 covers 13 bases. CDR1 is MDHEN and CDR2 is SYDVKM in the germline V gene. The V gene end was trimmed by 5 bases and the J gene end by 4 bases; junction bases not matched to a gene: 8. The CDR3 sequence is 16 residues long. CDR3 residues: CASSPRLAGGTYEQYF. The CDR3 bases are TGTGCCAGCAGTCCAAGACTAGCGGGAGGTACTTACGAGCAGTACTTC.

V is TRBV4-1 and J is TRBJ1-1; D is possibly TRBD1 (6 bases). The CDR3 is made up of 15 amino acids. Looked up from germline, CDR1 is MGHRA and CDR2 is YSYEKL. With 5 bases removed from V and 5 bases from J, the gap between germline ends came to 18 bases. CDR3 amino acids: CASSETFHRETEAFF. Written as DNA, the CDR3 is TGCGCCAGCAGCGAGACCTTTCACAGGGAGACTGAAGCTTTCTTT.

In its sample, this clonotype was seen a few times. The J gene is TRBJ2-7, the V gene TRBV27; TRBD1 aligns across 8 bases. The CDR3 spans 11 residues. Per germline, CDR1 MNHEY and CDR2 SMNVEV (reference sequence). Germline trimming cut 7 bases from V and 7 bases from J; bases unmatched to any gene: 3. Here the CDR3 DNA reads TGTGCCAGCATGGGACAGGAGGAGCAGTACTTC. This encodes CASMGQEEQYF.

This clonotype appeared a few times. J is TRBJ2-7 and V is TRBV4-1; D may be TRBD2 (6 bases). Germline CDR1 is MGHRA and CDR2 is YSYEKL. This CDR3 comprises 16 residues. V lost 1 base and J lost 3, with 16 bases in between. CDR3 residues: CASSQGQTAGYYEQYF. The CDR3 coding sequence is TGCGCCAGCAGCCAAGGGCAGACTGCGGGATACTACGAGCAGTACTTC.

This chain links TRBV9 with TRBJ2-1; D might be TRBD1 (6 bases). V was cut by 0 bases and J by 0 bases, with 10 bases left in between. The V gene's germline CDR1 is SGDLS and CDR2 YYNGEE. This CDR3 has 16 residues. The CDR3 loop is CASSVARGGSYNEQFF. The CDR3 DNA is TGTGCCAGCAGCGTAGCTCGAGGGGGCTCCTACAATGAGCAGTTCTTC.

This clonotype was detected many times. J is TRBJ1-3 and V is TRBV6-1; D ambiguous. The CDR3 runs 14 residues. The V and J ends lost 7 bases and 4 bases respectively, with 14 bases between them. Germline-derived CDR1 and CDR2 are MNHNS and SASEGT. This chain's CDR3 is CASNLGTTGNTIYF. For the CDR3, the DNA is TGTGCCAGCAATCTGGGAACTACAGGAAACACCATATATTTT.

This chain connects TRBV28 to TRBJ1-1; 9 bases match TRBD1. Trimming removed 1 base from V and 5 bases from J; junction bases left unmatched: 5. This CDR3 is 15 amino acids long. Germline assignment: CDR1 MDHEN and CDR2 SYDVKM. The CDR3 DNA is TGTGCCAGCAGTTTATTAACAGGGGGCAAAACTGAAGCTTTCTTT. Translation: CASSLLTGGKTEAFF.

The chain has TRBV14 and TRBJ1-3; tentatively, D is TRBD1 (5 bases). This CDR3 contains 16 residues. Germline V gives CDR1 SGHDN, CDR2 FVKESK. Trimming left V 3 bases short and J 0 bases short, with 12 bases between. CDR3 sequence: CASSQTGTDSGNTIYF. DNA for the CDR3: TGTGCCAGCAGCCAGACCGGGACGGACTCTGGAAACACCATATATTTT.

The rearrangement joins TRBV27 to TRBJ2-7; D is undetermined. This CDR3 comprises 14 residues. The germline V and J ends were trimmed by 6 bases and 5 bases, with 17 bases remaining between them. Per the germline V gene, CDR1 is MNHEY and CDR2 is SMNVEV (reference sequence). For the CDR3, the DNA is TGTGCCAGCAGCCGCAAGGGATATTGGGACGAGCAGTACTTC. It encodes CASSRKGYWDEQYF.

This clonotype turned up a few times. The gene calls are TRBV6-5 and TRBJ2-1; D ambiguous. V was trimmed by 3 bases and J by 5 bases, leaving 11 bases between them. The V gene's germline CDR1 is MNHEY and CDR2 SVGAGI. This CDR3 spans 14 amino acids. Here the CDR3 DNA reads TGTGCCAGCAGTTATCGGCCCAGTCACAATGAGCAGTTCTTC. Its translation is CASSYRPSHNEQFF.

The CDR3 bases are TGTGCCAGCAGCTTAGTCGTGGATACTGAAGCTTTCTTT. Residues: CASSLVVDTEAFF. The chain links TRBV7-9 to TRBJ1-1; D not resolved. The length of the CDR3 is 13 residues. The ends were cut back, 1 base at V and 5 bases at J, with 8 bases in the middle. Germline assignment: CDR1 SEHNR and CDR2 FQNEAQ (reference sequence).

This clonotype was seen a handful of times. The genes are TRBV6-5 and TRBJ2-3; D is ambiguous. The CDR3 has 13 amino acids. CDR1 and CDR2 (germline): MNHEY, SVGAGI. Trimming took off 3 bases at V and 4 bases at J, with 8 bases between the two ends. The CDR3: CASSYFGSDTQYF. Written as DNA, the CDR3 is TGTGCCAGCAGTTATTTCGGGTCAGATACGCAGTATTTT.

This chain links TRBV27 with TRBJ1-1; 9 bases are shared with TRBD1. Germline V lookup: CDR1 MNHEY, CDR2 SMNVEV (reference sequence). CDR3 length equals 20 residues. V was pared by 8 bases and J by 2 bases, with 24 bases of the junction left unmatched. The CDR3 loop is CASPRGTGIPNTPVNTEAFF. CDR3 sequence (DNA): TGTGCCAGCCCCCGCGGGACAGGGATCCCAAACACACCGGTCAACACTGAAGCTTTCTTT.

CDR3 residues: CASSLDGLKGYEQYF. The DNA for the CDR3 is TGTGCCAGCAGCTTAGACGGACTAAAGGGCTACGAGCAGTACTTC. The chain couples TRBV7-6 to TRBJ2-7, with a tentative D call TRBD2 (6 bases). Trimming pared 1 base from V and 3 bases from J, leaving 13 bases between. The V gene's germline CDR1 is SGHVS and CDR2 FNYEAQ. CDR3 size: 15 residues.

The rearrangement joins TRBV6-1 to TRBJ2-7, with D perhaps TRBD1 (6 bases). The length of the CDR3 is 15 residues. Trimming shortened V by 1 base and J by 6 bases, and 16 bases separated the two germline ends. Germline CDR1 is MNHNS and CDR2 is SASEGT. The CDR3 protein is CASSEGETGLGEQYF. The CDR3, as DNA: TGTGCCAGCAGTGAAGGTGAGACAGGTCTGGGCGAGCAGTACTTC.

The chain uses TRBV27 and TRBJ2-7; tentatively, D is TRBD1 or TRBD2 (6 bases each). This CDR3 comprises 16 residues. The V end lost 5 bases, the J end lost 6 bases, and 23 bases lay between the germline ends. The germline V gene encodes CDR1 MNHEY and CDR2 SMNVEV (reference sequence). The CDR3 region is CASSPVWGAGLGEQYF. For the CDR3, the DNA is TGTGCCAGCAGTCCCGTTTGGGGGGCCGGACTGGGCGAGCAGTACTTC.

There are many counts of this clonotype. CDR3 in amino acids: CASSPGLITDTQYF. In DNA, the CDR3 is TGTGCCAGCAGCCCGGGACTAATCACAGATACGCAGTATTTT. The chain has TRBV6-2 or TRBV6-3 and TRBJ2-3; 7 positions agree with TRBD2. Germline trimming cut 6 bases from V and 2 bases from J; bases unmatched to any gene: 5. The CDR3 sequence is 14 residues long. The germline V gene has CDR1 MNHEY and CDR2 SVGEGT.

In this sample, this clonotype turned up a few times. CDR3 bases: TGTGCCAGCAGGGGGCGCGGGTACTACGAGCAGTACTTC. Amino acid sequence: CASRGRGYYEQYF. J is TRBJ2-7 and V is TRBV2, with D tentatively TRBD1 or TRBD2 (5 bases each). V lost 6 bases, J lost 3 bases, and 12 bases lay in between. The CDR3 is 13 amino acids. In germline, CDR1 is SNHLY, CDR2 FYNNEI.

The chain uses TRBV11-3 and TRBJ2-2; D may be TRBD1 or TRBD2 (5 bases each). The CDR3 runs to 16 residues. Trimming removed 7 bases from V and 4 bases from J, with 19 bases in between. The germline V gene has CDR1 SGHNT and CDR2 YENEEA. CDR3 DNA sequence: TGTGCCAGCACCACCAGGGTCGCGGCGGGCACCGGGGAGCTGTTTTTT. It yields the protein CASTTRVAAGTGELFF.

This chain connects TRBV7-8 to TRBJ1-2; D uncertain. CDR3 length equals 13 residues. V was pared by 2 bases and J by 2 bases, with 6 bases between. Germline-derived CDR1 and CDR2 are SGHVS and FQNEAQ. CDR3 bases: TGTGCCAGCAGCTTATTGGGGAACTATGGCTACACCTTC. This translates into CASSLLGNYGYTF. Full variable domain (rest looked up from reference TRBV7-8 and TRBJ1-2): GAGVSQSPRYKVAKRGQDVALRCDPISGHVSLFWYQQALGQGPEFLTYFQNEAQLDKSGLPSDRFFAERPEGSVSTLKIQRTQQEDSAVYLCASSLLGNYGYTFGSGTRLTVV.